The 9 T cell receptor beta chains below all came from one sample that was sequenced in a study of shared clonotypes between healthy human individuals. TCRdb's table, derived via immunoSEQ multiplex PCR, lists solely in-frame clones and lacks some. The sample carries approximately 440,000 clones, over 60% recorded once. The sequenced material came from PBMCs. The receptors shown here come from a middle-aged woman in good health. Some clones in this sample may be carry-over from other donors' samples.

A word on this clone: This sample includes further DNA sequences coding for the same CDR3. The chain uses TRBV7-9 and TRBJ1-1; D is perhaps TRBD1 (5 bases). The CDR3 covers 13 residues. With 3 bases removed from V and 1 base from J, the gap between germline ends came to 6 bases. The germline CDR1 and CDR2 sequences are SEHNR and FQNEAQ (reference sequence). CDR3 loop: CASSLQGNTEAFF. The CDR3 DNA reads as TGTGCCAGCAGCTTGCAGGGGAACACTGAAGCTTTCTTT.

This sequence joins TRBV27 and TRBJ1-2, with a weak D call TRBD1 (6 bases). Trimming took 4 bases from V and 8 from J, leaving 11 bases between them. CDR1 MNHEY and CDR2 SMNVEV come from the germline V gene (reference sequence). The CDR3 consists of 12 residues. CDR3 protein: CASSYTGPGYTF. The CDR3 DNA sequence: TGTGCCAGCAGTTACACAGGGCCGGGCTACACCTTC.

The chain combines TRBV7-9 with TRBJ2-7, with TRBD1 matching 10 bases. J lost 1 base, V lost 6 bases, and 6 bases had no gene match. Germline CDR1 SEHNR, CDR2 FQNEAQ (reference sequence). This CDR3 spans 15 amino acids. In nucleotides, the CDR3 is TGTGCCAGCAGGGCTACGGGACAGGGGTCCTACGAGCAGTACTTC. Encoded protein: CASRATGQGSYEQYF.

Only one count was recorded for this clone. The V gene is TRBV11-1, the J gene TRBJ2-3; 11 bases line up with TRBD2. The CDR3 runs 15 residues. Germline V gene sequence: CDR1 SGHAT, CDR2 FQDESV (reference sequence). V lost 4 bases to trimming and J lost 2 bases; unmatched junction nucleotides: 2. The CDR3 DNA follows: TGTGCCAGCAGCTCGGGACTAGCGGACACAGATACGCAGTATTTT. This sequence encodes CASSSGLADTDTQYF.

The chain recombines TRBV5-4 with TRBJ2-1; D may be TRBD1 (6 bases). There are 15 residues in the CDR3. V dropped 0 bases and J dropped 10 bases, with 17 bases sitting between them. In germline, CDR1 is SGHNT, CDR2 YYREEE (reference sequence). The CDR3 region is CASSLEGGTMSEQFF. As DNA, the CDR3 is TGTGCCAGCAGCTTGGAAGGGGGTACAATGAGCGAGCAGTTCTTC. The full variable domain, in which reference TRBV5-4 and TRBJ2-1 provide the parts outside the CDR3, is ETGVTQSPTHLIKTRGQQVTLRCSSQSGHNTVSWYQQALGQGPQFIFQYYREEENGRGNFPPRFSGLQFPNYSSELNVNALELDDSALYLCASSLEGGTMSEQFFGPGTRLTVL.

Only one count was recorded for this clone. A read error may explain this, as a much larger clone is one base away. This chain joins TRBV2 and TRBJ1-1; no definite D call. The germline V gene encodes CDR1 SNHLY and CDR2 FYNNEI. V shed 4 bases and J shed 6 bases, with 9 bases lying between them. The CDR3 is 12 residues long. The CDR3 loop reads CASSAQIAEAFF. For the CDR3, the DNA is TGTGCCAGCAGTGCACAGATCGCTGAAGCTTTCTTT.

V is TRBV28 and J is TRBJ2-7; perhaps TRBD2 as D (6 bases). V lost 7 bases, J lost 5 bases, and 21 bases lay in between. CDR3 length equals 15 residues. CDR1 and CDR2 (germline): MDHEN, SYDVKM. The CDR3, as DNA: TGTGCCAGCACCGTCCAGGGACTGGCCGATAACGAGCAGTACTTC. Protein: CASTVQGLADNEQYF.

The rearrangement links TRBV7-2 to TRBJ2-5; 7 bases fit TRBD2. The junction had 12 bases not matched to a gene; V was cut back by 0 bases and J by 2 bases. In germline, CDR1 is SGHTA, CDR2 FQGNSA. The CDR3 spans 18 residues. The CDR3: CASSLAFASGTTQETQYF. In DNA, the CDR3 is TGTGCCAGCAGCTTAGCCTTCGCTAGCGGCACTACTCAAGAGACCCAGTACTTC. Based on the CDR3 plus reference TRBV7-2 and TRBJ2-5, the full variable domain is GAGVSQSPSNKVTEKGKDVELRCDPISGHTALYWYRQSLGQGLEFLIYFQGNSAPDKSGLPSDRFSAERTGGSVSTLTIQRTQQEDSAVYLCASSLAFASGTTQETQYFGPGTRLLVL.

This chain connects TRBV30 to TRBJ2-7; D possibly corresponds to TRBD2 (5 bases). Germline V CDR1 and CDR2: GTSNPN, SVGIG (reference sequence). This CDR3 comprises 14 residues. Trimming pared 4 bases from V and 3 bases from J, leaving 16 bases between. As DNA, the CDR3 is TGTGCCTGGAAGAGAGAGGGCCCGTACTACGAGCAGTACTTC. Amino acids: CAWKREGPYYEQYF.